A selection of T cell receptor beta chains follows, all from one sample in a study of cytomegalovirus exposure and HLA in healthy donors. Only in-frame clones appear in the TCRdb table, and some are missing; sequencing was by immunoSEQ multiplex PCR. The data contain about 160,000 clones, 70% to 90% of them singletons. Sequences were obtained from PBMCs. The receptors shown here come from a woman under 40 in good health and CMV-seronegative. Both conserved end residues are part of each CDR3. The D gene is left open where the match is weak. Size is stated for part of the rows, as once, few or many counts, or as a class when the clone is expanded.

TRBJ2-1	.	TRBV10-1	.	CASSESRGAGYNEQFF	TGCGCCAGCAGTGAATCGCGGGGCGCGGGGTACAATGAGCAGTTCTTC
TRBJ2-3	.	TRBV7-9	.	CASSPPGSSTDTQYF	TGTGCCAGCAGTCCGCCCGGGTCTAGCACAGATACGCAGTATTTT
TRBJ1-2	.	TRBV10-1	.	CASKGDYGYTF	TGCGCCAGCAAGGGGGACTATGGCTACACCTTC
TRBJ1-1	.	TRBV12-1	.	CASSFTTGGPNTEAFF	TGTGCCAGCAGCTTTACCACAGGGGGGCCGAACACTGAAGCTTTCTTT
TRBJ2-1	TRBD2	TRBV6-5	.	CASSLLAGLNNEQFF	TGTGCCAGCAGCTTATTAGCGGGGCTTAACAATGAGCAGTTCTTC
TRBJ2-5	.	TRBV9	.	CASSAEETQYF	TGTGCCAGCAGCGCCGAAGAGACCCAGTACTTC
TRBJ2-1	TRBD1	TRBV5-1	.	CASSLGDRPYNEQFF	TGCGCCAGCAGCCTGGGGGACAGGCCCTACAATGAGCAGTTCTTC
TRBJ1-2	.	TRBV5-1	once	CASSLNLGGYGYTF	TGCGCCAGCAGCTTGAACCTCGGGGGGTATGGCTACACCTTC
TRBJ2-7	.	TRBV29-1	.	CSVEEPSGLTYEQYF	TGCAGCGTTGAAGAACCGTCAGGGCTTACCTACGAGCAGTACTTC
TRBJ1-4	TRBD1	TRBV27	.	CASSLKAGTGKLFF	TGTGCCAGCAGTTTAAAGGCGGGGACAGGGAAACTGTTTTTT
TRBJ1-2	.	TRBV29-1	.	CSVDTGQLYGYTF	TGCAGCGTTGATACTGGACAGCTTTATGGCTACACCTTC
TRBJ2-5	TRBD1	TRBV4-3	.	CASSQDRGRLETQYF	TGCGCCAGCAGCCAAGACAGGGGGCGATTAGAGACCCAGTACTTC
TRBJ2-1	.	TRBV11-2	.	CASSNQGTPLDEQFF	TGTGCCAGCAGTAATCAGGGGACCCCCTTGGATGAGCAGTTCTTC
TRBJ2-7	.	TRBV5-1	.	CASSLELAGLSYEQYF	TGCGCCAGCAGCTTGGAACTCGCGGGACTCTCCTACGAGCAGTACTTC
TRBJ2-7	TRBD1	TRBV7-2	.	CASSFHSGQGYEQYF	TGTGCCAGCAGCTTTCACTCGGGACAGGGCTACGAGCAGTACTTC
TRBJ2-5	TRBD2	TRBV7-6	.	CASSPAGGRETQYF	TGTGCCAGCAGCCCCGCGGGGGGGAGAGAGACCCAGTACTTC
TRBJ2-7	TRBD2	TRBV28	.	CASSSLGGGTYEQYF	TGTGCCAGCAGCTCGCTGGGGGGAGGGACCTACGAGCAGTACTTC
TRBJ2-7	TRBD2	TRBV11-2	.	CASSLSTLAEGGGGQYF	TGTGCCAGCAGCTTATCCACTCTAGCGGAAGGTGGCGGAGGGCAGTACTTC
TRBJ1-1	TRBD1	TRBV7-6	.	CASSINRGRDTEAFF	TGTGCCAGCAGTATAAACAGGGGGCGAGACACTGAAGCTTTCTTT